Following are 27 T cell receptor beta chains from one sample sequenced in a study of T cell responses to AZD1222 COVID-19 vaccine. Here immunoSEQ multiplex PCR was the method, and the copy in TCRdb shows in-frame clones only, minus some. The data contain under 95,000 clones, roughly 90% of them singletons. The material was peripheral blood, obtained 28 days after the second AZD1222 dose. All receptors derive from an adult who received the AZD1222 COVID-19 vaccine.

Only one count was recorded for this clone. The rearrangement links TRBV7-3 to TRBJ1-1, with a tentative D call TRBD1 (5 bases). V lost 1 base and J 3 bases, leaving 6 bases between the germline ends. CDR3 length equals 13 residues. Germline V gene data show CDR1 as SGHTA and CDR2 as FQGTGA. The CDR3 DNA is TGTGCCAGCAGCTTAATGGGGGACACTGAAGCTTTCTTT. The encoded protein is CASSLMGDTEAFF. Full variable domain (remainder filled in from reference TRBV7-3 and TRBJ1-1): GAGVSQTPSNKVTEKGKYVELRCDPISGHTALYWYRQSLGQGPEFLIYFQGTGAADDSGLPNDRFFAVRPEGSVSTLKIQRTERGDSAVYLCASSLMGDTEAFFGQGTRLTVV.

The rearrangement links TRBV12-3 or TRBV12-4 to TRBJ1-2; D perhaps matches TRBD1 (6 bases). V lost 7 bases and J lost 4, with 13 bases in between. There are 13 residues in the CDR3. The CDR3 spells CASTRGSTYGYTF. CDR3 nucleotides: TGTGCCAGCACGAGGGGGTCTACCTATGGCTACACCTTC.

The J gene is TRBJ2-7, the V gene TRBV7-2; 7 nucleotides align to TRBD1. The germline V gene encodes CDR1 SGHTA and CDR2 FQGNSA. The CDR3 length is 15 residues. J gave up 2 bases and V 3 bases, and 7 bases lay outside the gene matches. The CDR3, as DNA: TGTGCCAGCAGCTTTGGACAGGTTCAAGCCTACGAGCAGTACTTC. The encoded protein is CASSFGQVQAYEQYF.

J is TRBJ2-3 and V is TRBV5-1; TRBD2 agrees at 10 bases. This CDR3 region has 17 residues. Germline CDR1 is SGHRS and CDR2 is YFSETQ. V shed 5 bases and J 0 bases; nucleotides not matched to a gene: 9. CDR3 DNA sequence: TGCGCCAGCAGTCCCTCTAGCGGGGGTACTAGCACAGATACGCAGTATTTT. Its protein is CASSPSSGGTSTDTQYF.

J is TRBJ1-6 and V is TRBV5-4; 10 positions agree with TRBD1. Germline CDR1 SGHNT, CDR2 YYREEE (reference sequence). The CDR3 is 15 residues long. Trimming at V came to 0 bases and at J to 8 bases, leaving 2 bases not matched to a gene. In nucleotides, the CDR3 is TGTGCCAGCAGCTTGGCTGGGACAGGGGATTCACCCCTCCACTTT. It encodes CASSLAGTGDSPLHF.

The sample holds one count of this clone. The rearrangement links TRBV5-4 to TRBJ2-1; D might be TRBD1 (6 bases). Trimming took 0 bases from V and 4 from J, leaving 14 bases between them. Germline V gives CDR1 SGHNT, CDR2 YYREEE (reference sequence). The length of the CDR3 is 16 residues. The CDR3 nucleotides read TGTGCCAGCAGCTTGGGTGGGGGCGCTCTTTACAATGAGCAGTTCTTC. Amino acid sequence: CASSLGGGALYNEQFF.

V usage is TRBV6-5 and J usage is TRBJ1-1, with 7 bases lining up with TRBD1. CDR3 size: 14 residues. V trimming: 2 bases; J trimming: 1 base; junction bases outside the gene matches: 1. Germline assignment: CDR1 MNHEY and CDR2 SVGAGI. The chain's CDR3 is CASSYQGGNTEAFF. The CDR3 bases are TGTGCCAGCAGTTACCAGGGGGGGAACACTGAAGCTTTCTTT.

The V gene is TRBV24-1, the J gene TRBJ2-6, with a possible D match to TRBD2 (6 bases). This CDR3 spans 17 amino acids. Trimming took off 4 bases at V and 0 bases at J, with 12 bases between the two ends. The V gene's germline CDR1 is KGHDR and CDR2 SFDVKD. The CDR3 DNA reads as TGTGCCACCAGTGACGGGACTTATATCTCTGGGGCCAACGTCCTGACTTTC. Its translation is CATSDGTYISGANVLTF.

This clone was detected only once. V gene TRBV7-3 combines with J gene TRBJ2-7; D might be TRBD1 (6 bases). CDR1 is SGHTA, CDR2 FQGTGA, per germline. The CDR3 has 13 residues. Trimming removed 4 bases from V and 7 bases from J, with 14 bases in between. CDR3 residues: CASSSGTPFEQYF. The CDR3 DNA reads TGTGCCAGCAGCTCAGGGACACCGTTTGAGCAGTACTTC.

V gene TRBV25-1 combines with J gene TRBJ1-4; 7 bases are a match to TRBD1. The CDR3 is made up of 13 amino acids. Per germline, CDR1 MGHDK and CDR2 SYGVNS. V shed 8 bases, J shed 3 bases, and the junction held 3 bases outside the gene matches. The CDR3 here is CASQGGPNEKLFF. CDR3 DNA sequence: TGTGCCAGCCAGGGGGGCCCTAATGAAAAACTGTTTTTT.

V gene TRBV7-9 combines with J gene TRBJ2-7; D may match TRBD1 or TRBD2 (6 bases each). CDR1 is SEHNR and CDR2 is FQNEAQ in the germline V gene (reference sequence). Trimming pared 5 bases from V and 2 bases from J, leaving 25 bases between. The CDR3 sequence is 18 residues long. The CDR3 spells CASSLRMGGSNPTYEQYF. CDR3 in DNA: TGTGCCAGCAGCCTTAGGATGGGGGGCTCCAATCCGACCTACGAGCAGTACTTC.

The chain recombines TRBV9 with TRBJ1-1, with unresolved D. Germline lookup yields CDR1 SGDLS and CDR2 YYNGEE. The CDR3 spans 15 residues. Trimming shortened V by 6 bases and J by 0 bases, and 15 bases separated the two germline ends. For the CDR3, the DNA is TGTGCCAGCAATAGGGCCCGGGCTATGAACACTGAAGCTTTCTTT. Translating gives CASNRARAMNTEAFF. The full variable domain, completed using reference TRBV9 and TRBJ1-1, is DSGVTQTPKHLITATGQRVTLRCSPRSGDLSVYWYQQSLDQGLQFLIQYYNGEERAKGNILERFSAQQFPDLHSELNLSSLELGDSALYFCASNRARAMNTEAFFGQGTRLTVV.

V is TRBV14 and J is TRBJ2-3; the match to TRBD2 covers 9 bases. After removal of 3 bases from V and 3 bases from J, the junction contained 7 bases not matched to a gene. The CDR3 spans 16 residues. CDR1 and CDR2 from the germline V gene are SGHDN and FVKESK. The CDR3 nucleotides read TGTGCCAGCAGCCACGCTAGCGGGGCGTGGACAGATACGCAGTATTTT. It translates to CASSHASGAWTDTQYF.

This chain links TRBV19 with TRBJ1-4, with D perhaps TRBD1 (5 bases). Germline lookup yields CDR1 LNHDA and CDR2 SQIVND (reference sequence). This CDR3 contains 14 residues. V lost 8 bases, J lost 5 bases, and 15 bases lay in between. CDR3 DNA: TGTGCCAGTGGGACGGGACTTTTAAATGAAAAACTGTTTTTT. This codes for CASGTGLLNEKLFF.

V usage is TRBV5-5 and J usage is TRBJ1-4; D gene unclear. The V gene's germline CDR1 is SGHKS and CDR2 YYEKEE (reference sequence). The V end was cut by 5 bases, the J end by 11 bases, with 13 bases between. The CDR3 runs 12 residues. The CDR3 sequence is CASSRQAEKLFF. The CDR3 DNA sequence: TGTGCCAGCAGTCGTCAGGCGGAGAAACTGTTTTTT.

The chain links TRBV7-9 to TRBJ1-1; possibly TRBD1 for D (5 bases). The CDR3 runs 15 residues. V was cut by 6 bases and J by 2 bases, with 16 bases left in between. The germline V gene has CDR1 SEHNR and CDR2 FQNEAQ (reference sequence). CDR3 protein: CASRGRDGENTEAFF. The CDR3 DNA reads as TGTGCCAGCAGGGGTCGGGACGGTGAAAACACTGAAGCTTTCTTT.

The chain uses TRBV15 and TRBJ1-5; no reliable D call. CDR1 LNHNV and CDR2 YYDKDF come from the germline V gene (reference sequence). There are 16 residues in the CDR3. The V gene lost 3 bases and the J gene lost 0 bases, with 12 bases spanning the gap. CDR3 coding DNA: TGTGCCACCAGCAGTAGGATGGCCAGTAGCAATCAGCCCCAGCATTTT. It yields the protein CATSSRMASSNQPQHF.

The rearrangement joins TRBV7-8 to TRBJ2-7; 7 bases map to TRBD1. The CDR3 has 17 residues. J was trimmed by 1 base and V by 5 bases; bases with no gene match: 14. Germline V gene data show CDR1 as SGHVS and CDR2 as FQNEAQ. The CDR3 spells CASSRPGQHLISYEQYF. For the CDR3, the DNA is TGTGCCAGCAGCCGACCGGGACAGCACCTAATTTCCTACGAGCAGTACTTC.

V is TRBV27 and J is TRBJ2-7; possibly TRBD1 for D (5 bases). The CDR3 covers 14 residues. V lost 3 bases, J lost 3 bases, and 12 bases lay in between. Germline values: CDR1 MNHEY, CDR2 SMNVEV (reference sequence). The CDR3 is CASSFGQGGYEQYF. The DNA for the CDR3 is TGTGCCAGCAGTTTCGGGCAGGGCGGCTACGAGCAGTACTTC.

The chain employs TRBV20-1 and TRBJ1-1; 7 bases are shared with TRBD1. There are 11 residues in the CDR3. Looked up from germline, CDR1 is DFQATT and CDR2 is SNEGSKA (reference sequence). V lost 6 bases and J lost 4; bases outside the gene matches: 2. CDR3 nucleotide sequence: TGCAGTGCCAGGACAGGCACTGAAGCTTTCTTT. Residues: CSARTGTEAFF.

The chain uses TRBV7-6 and TRBJ2-2; maybe TRBD1 (6 bases). The V end was cut by 2 bases, the J end by 4 bases, with 14 bases between. The CDR3 loop spans 16 amino acids. Germline V gene lookup returns CDR1 SGHVS and CDR2 FNYEAQ. CDR3 in DNA: TGTGCCAGCAGCTTAAGGAACAGGGCGGGCACCGGGGAGCTGTTTTTT. Translation: CASSLRNRAGTGELFF.

The chain carries TRBV15 and TRBJ1-5; possibly TRBD1 for D (5 bases). V lost 1 base and J 5 bases, leaving 15 bases between the germline ends. Germline CDR1 and CDR2: LNHNV and YYDKDF (reference sequence). The CDR3 is made up of 16 amino acids. CDR3 loop: CATSRVGTFPHQPQHF. The CDR3 DNA reads TGTGCCACCAGCAGAGTAGGGACTTTTCCTCATCAGCCCCAGCATTTT. Filled out from reference TRBV15 and TRBJ1-5, the complete variable domain reads DAMVIQNPRYQVTQFGKPVTLSCSQTLNHNVMYWYQQKSSQAPKLLFHYYDKDFNNEADTPDNFQSRRPNTSFCFLDIRSPGLGDTAMYLCATSRVGTFPHQPQHFGDGTRLSIL.

The gene calls are TRBV7-6 and TRBJ1-1, with a tentative D call TRBD1 (6 bases). CDR1 is SGHVS, CDR2 FNYEAQ, per germline. The CDR3 spans 15 residues. Between the trimmed V and J ends, which lost 5 bases and 4 bases, there was a span of 17 bases. The CDR3 DNA sequence: TGTGCCAGCAGCCATACCGGGGGGGCGATCACTGAAGCTTTCTTT. Protein: CASSHTGGAITEAFF.

The V gene is TRBV5-5, the J gene TRBJ2-7; D is uncertain. Germline V gene data show CDR1 as SGHKS and CDR2 as YYEKEE (reference sequence). Trimming took off 0 bases at V and 2 bases at J, with 18 bases between the two ends. This CDR3 spans 17 amino acids. CDR3 in DNA: TGTGCCAGCAGCTTGGCCAACTGGCGTGATTCCGCCTACGAGCAGTACTTC. It is translated as CASSLANWRDSAYEQYF.

This sequence joins TRBV11-3 and TRBJ1-1; D might be TRBD1 (5 bases). Trimming pared 2 bases from V and 4 bases from J, leaving 8 bases between. CDR3 length: 13 amino acids. Germline values: CDR1 SGHNT, CDR2 YENEEA. Written as DNA, the CDR3 is TGTGCCAGCAGCTTACAGGGAGGCACTGAAGCTTTCTTT. Its translation is CASSLQGGTEAFF.

This sequence joins TRBV6-5 and TRBJ2-7; 8 bases align to TRBD1. CDR1 is MNHEY, CDR2 SVGAGI, per germline. V shed 6 bases, J shed 4 bases, and the junction held 5 bases outside the gene matches. CDR3 length equals 13 residues. CDR3 residues: CASRGTGTYEQYF. DNA for the CDR3: TGTGCCAGCAGGGGGACAGGAACGTACGAGCAGTACTTC.

The rearrangement links TRBV30 to TRBJ1-2; D gene unclear. V shed 7 bases and J shed 5 bases, with 11 bases lying between them. CDR1 and CDR2 from the germline V gene are GTSNPN and SVGIG (reference sequence). The length of the CDR3 is 11 residues. The CDR3 coding sequence is TGTGCCTTTCACAAGGGATATGGCTACACCTTC. Its translation: CAFHKGYGYTF.